A selection of T cell receptor beta chains follows, all from one sample in a study of T cell responses to AZD1222 COVID-19 vaccine. Data came from immunoSEQ multiplex PCR; TCRdb stores just in-frame clones and leaves some out. In the table there are 130,000 or so clones, around nine tenths of which are singletons. Sequencing used peripheral blood, obtained 28 days after the second dose of the MenACWY control vaccine. The receptors derive from an adult who received the MenACWY meningococcal vaccine as a control. The CDR3 runs from the conserved cysteine through the conserved F or W. Fields, in order: D gene, clone size, V gene, J gene, CDR3 protein, CDR3 DNA. A D gene is named only where the DNA matches it firmly. Some rows have no size entry. The others give once, few or many, or a class for an expanded clone.

D gene: TRBD2
clone size: NA
V gene: TRBV3-1/TRBV3-2
J gene: TRBJ2-7
CDR3 protein: CASSQGRWLAGGHGEQYF
CDR3 DNA: TGTGCCAGCAGCCAAGGGCGCTGGCTAGCGGGAGGGCACGGCGAGCAGTACTTC

D gene: TRBD2
clone size: once
V gene: TRBV4-2
J gene: TRBJ2-2
CDR3 protein: CASSQTGGGTGELFF
CDR3 DNA: TGTGCCAGCAGCCAAACGGGAGGGGGCACCGGGGAGCTGTTTTTT

D gene: NA
clone size: NA
V gene: TRBV6-2/TRBV6-3
J gene: TRBJ2-1
CDR3 protein: CASSYSRTANEEQFF
CDR3 DNA: TGTGCCAGCAGTTACTCCCGGACAGCCAATGAGGAGCAGTTCTTC